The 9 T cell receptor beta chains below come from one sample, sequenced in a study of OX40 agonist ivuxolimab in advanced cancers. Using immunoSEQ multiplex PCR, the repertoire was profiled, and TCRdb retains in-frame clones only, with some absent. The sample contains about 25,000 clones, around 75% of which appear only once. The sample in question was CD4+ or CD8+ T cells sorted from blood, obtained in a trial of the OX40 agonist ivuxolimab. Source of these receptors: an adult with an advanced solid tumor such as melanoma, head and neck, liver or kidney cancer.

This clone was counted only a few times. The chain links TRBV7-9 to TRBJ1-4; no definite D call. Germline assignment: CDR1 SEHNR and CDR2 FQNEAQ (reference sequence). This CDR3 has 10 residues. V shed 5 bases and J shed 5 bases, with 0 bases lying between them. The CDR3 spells CASSNEKLFF. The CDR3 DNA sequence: TGTGCCAGCAGCAATGAAAAACTGTTTTTT.

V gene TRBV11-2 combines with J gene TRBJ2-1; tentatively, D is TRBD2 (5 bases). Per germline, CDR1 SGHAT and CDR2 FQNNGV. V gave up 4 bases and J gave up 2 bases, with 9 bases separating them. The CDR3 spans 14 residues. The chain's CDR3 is CASSSWTAYNEQFF. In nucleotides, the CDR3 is TGTGCCAGCAGCTCCTGGACTGCCTACAATGAGCAGTTCTTC. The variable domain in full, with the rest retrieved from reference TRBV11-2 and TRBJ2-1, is EAGVAQSPRYKIIEKRQSVAFWCNPISGHATLYWYQQILGQGPKLLIQFQNNGVVDDSQLPKDRFSAERLKGVDSTLKIQPAKLEDSAVYLCASSSWTAYNEQFFGPGTRLTVL.

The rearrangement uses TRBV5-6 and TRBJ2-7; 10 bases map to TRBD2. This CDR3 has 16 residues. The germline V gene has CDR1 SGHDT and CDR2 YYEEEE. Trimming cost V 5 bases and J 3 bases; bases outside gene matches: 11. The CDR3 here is CASRFPSGGNIYEQYF. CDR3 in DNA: TGTGCCAGCAGATTTCCTAGCGGGGGCAATATCTACGAGCAGTACTTC.

Here the CDR3 DNA reads TGTGCCAGCAGCCCGGGACTAGATCTATCTGAGCAGTTCTTC. It is translated as CASSPGLDLSEQFF. This chain connects TRBV16 to TRBJ2-1, with 8 bases aligning to TRBD2. This CDR3 region has 14 residues. Germline loops: CDR1 KGHSY, CDR2 FQNENV. Germline trimming cut 4 bases from V and 9 bases from J; bases unmatched to any gene: 8.

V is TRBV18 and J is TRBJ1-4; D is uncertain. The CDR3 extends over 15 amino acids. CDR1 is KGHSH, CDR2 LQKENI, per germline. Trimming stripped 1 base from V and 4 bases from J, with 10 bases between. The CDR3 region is CASSPLHRNNEKLFF. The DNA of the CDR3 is TGTGCCAGCTCACCACTGCACAGAAATAATGAAAAACTGTTTTTT.

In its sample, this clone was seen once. The DNA for the CDR3 is TGTGCCAGCAGCGCGGCTTGGGGGGCCGGGAGTTCACCCCTCCACTTT. This gives the protein CASSAAWGAGSSPLHF. The J gene is TRBJ1-6, the V gene TRBV9; the D gene is possibly TRBD1 (6 bases). Germline V gene data show CDR1 as SGDLS and CDR2 as YYNGEE. Trimming removed 3 bases from V and 9 bases from J, with 19 bases in between. The CDR3 sequence is 16 residues long.

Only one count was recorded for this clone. CDR3 coding DNA: TGTGCCAGCAGCTCCGGGACAGGGTTCGATGCGCAGTATTTT. Amino acid sequence: CASSSGTGFDAQYF. V usage is TRBV5-6 and J usage is TRBJ2-3; 9 bases agree with TRBD1. Germline values: CDR1 SGHDT, CDR2 YYEEEE. The CDR3 spans 14 residues. J was trimmed by 10 bases and V by 3 bases; bases with no gene match: 9.

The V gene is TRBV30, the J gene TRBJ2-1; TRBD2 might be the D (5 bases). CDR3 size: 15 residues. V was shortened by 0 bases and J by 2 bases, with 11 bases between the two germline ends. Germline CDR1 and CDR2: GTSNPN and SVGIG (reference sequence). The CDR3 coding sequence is TGTGCCTGGAGTGTGTGGGCGGGCCCCTACAATGAGCAGTTCTTC. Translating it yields CAWSVWAGPYNEQFF.

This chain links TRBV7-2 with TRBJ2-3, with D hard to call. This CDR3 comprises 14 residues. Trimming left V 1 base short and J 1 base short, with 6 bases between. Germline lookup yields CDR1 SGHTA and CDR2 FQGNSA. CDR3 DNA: TGTGCCAGCAGCTTAGTGGCAGGCACAGATACGCAGTATTTT. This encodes CASSLVAGTDTQYF.